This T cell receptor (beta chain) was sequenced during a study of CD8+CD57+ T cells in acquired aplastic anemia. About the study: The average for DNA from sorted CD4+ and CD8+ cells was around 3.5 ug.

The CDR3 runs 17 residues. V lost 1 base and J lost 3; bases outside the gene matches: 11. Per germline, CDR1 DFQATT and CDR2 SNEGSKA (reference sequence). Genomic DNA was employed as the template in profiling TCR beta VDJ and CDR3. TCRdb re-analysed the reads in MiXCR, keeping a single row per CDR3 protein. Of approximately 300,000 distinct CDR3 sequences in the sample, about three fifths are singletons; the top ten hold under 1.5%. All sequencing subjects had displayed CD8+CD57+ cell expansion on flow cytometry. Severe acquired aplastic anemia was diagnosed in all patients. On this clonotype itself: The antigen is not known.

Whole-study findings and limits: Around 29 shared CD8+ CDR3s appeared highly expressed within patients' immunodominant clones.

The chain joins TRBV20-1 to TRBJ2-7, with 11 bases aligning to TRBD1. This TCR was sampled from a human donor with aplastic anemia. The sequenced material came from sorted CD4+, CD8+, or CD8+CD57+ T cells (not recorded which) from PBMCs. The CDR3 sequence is CSARGGGQGARSYEQYF. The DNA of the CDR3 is TGCAGTGCTAGAGGTGGAGGACAGGGGGCTAGAAGCTACGAGCAGTACTTC.